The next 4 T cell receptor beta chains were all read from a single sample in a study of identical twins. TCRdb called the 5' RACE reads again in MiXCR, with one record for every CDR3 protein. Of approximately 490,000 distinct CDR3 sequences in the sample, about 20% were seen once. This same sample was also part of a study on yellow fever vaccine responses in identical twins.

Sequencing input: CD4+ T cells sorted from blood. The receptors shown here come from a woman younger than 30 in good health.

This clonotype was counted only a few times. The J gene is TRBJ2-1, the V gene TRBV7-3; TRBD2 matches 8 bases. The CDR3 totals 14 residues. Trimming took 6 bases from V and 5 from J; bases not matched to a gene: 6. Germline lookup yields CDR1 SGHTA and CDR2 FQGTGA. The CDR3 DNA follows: TGTGCCAGCAGGACGGGGGGGGAGGACAATGAGCAGTTCTTC. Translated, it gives CASRTGGEDNEQFF.

The CDR3 is CAMSGTRLYNEQFF. In DNA, the CDR3 is TGTGCCATGTCCGGGACCCGCCTTTACAATGAGCAGTTCTTC. The chain is built from TRBV18 and TRBJ2-1; D tentatively reads TRBD1 or TRBD2 (5 bases each). The CDR3 runs to 14 residues. The ends were cut back, 10 bases at V and 4 bases at J, with 17 bases in the middle. Germline CDR1 KGHSH, CDR2 LQKENI.

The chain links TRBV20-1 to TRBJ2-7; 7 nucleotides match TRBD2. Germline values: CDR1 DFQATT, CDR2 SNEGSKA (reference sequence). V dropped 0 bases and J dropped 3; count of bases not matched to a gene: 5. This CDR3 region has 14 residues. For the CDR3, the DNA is TGCAGTGCTAGAGACACGGGACTAATCTACGAGCAGTACTTC. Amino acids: CSARDTGLIYEQYF.

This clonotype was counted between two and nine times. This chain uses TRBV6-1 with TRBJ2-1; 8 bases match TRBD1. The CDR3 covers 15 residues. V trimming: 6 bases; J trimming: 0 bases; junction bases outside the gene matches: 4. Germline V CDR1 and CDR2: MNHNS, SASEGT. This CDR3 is CASSNTGGSYNEQFF. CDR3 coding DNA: TGTGCCAGCAGCAACACAGGGGGCTCCTACAATGAGCAGTTCTTC.